These 25 T cell receptor beta chains were all obtained from the same sample, sequenced in a study of beta chain features in type 1 diabetes. Study-wide results and limits: Among patients with Type 1 diabetes, TCRB CDR3s were moderately but significantly shorter in every one of the four CD4+ subsets.

Of the isolated RNA, all was reverse transcribed, and so the sequenced material was expressed TCRB transcripts. Profiled with immunoSEQ multiplex PCR; TCRdb holds only in-frame clones, not every one. Of some 170,000 clones listed, 50% to 70% are singletons. What these receptors recognize is not known. The sequenced sample was naive CD4+ T cells from blood. These receptors were taken from a man in his thirties or forties with type 1 diabetes.

The chain links TRBV6-5 to TRBJ2-3; no clear D. The germline V gene encodes CDR1 MNHEY and CDR2 SVGAGI. This CDR3 contains 14 residues. Trimming pared 5 bases from V and 0 bases from J, leaving 9 bases between. In nucleotides, the CDR3 is TGTGCCAGCAGTGAGCAAACTAGCACAGATACGCAGTATTTT. The encoded protein is CASSEQTSTDTQYF.

This chain uses TRBV28 with TRBJ2-6, with D perhaps matching TRBD2 (5 bases). Between the trimmed V and J ends, which lost 0 bases and 4 bases, there was a span of 10 bases. The CDR3 is 16 residues long. Germline V gene sequence: CDR1 MDHEN, CDR2 SYDVKM. This CDR3 is CASSLWYGKGANVLTF. In DNA, the CDR3 is TGTGCCAGCAGTTTATGGTACGGGAAGGGGGCCAACGTCCTGACTTTC.

This chain joins TRBV7-2 and TRBJ1-1; D might be TRBD1 (5 bases). The CDR3 covers 14 residues. Germline CDR1 SGHTA, CDR2 FQGNSA. The V end was cut by 4 bases, the J end by 1 base, with 10 bases between. The CDR3 DNA reads TGTGCCAGCAGCTCACCCGGGGGGAACACTGAAGCTTTCTTT. It codes for CASSSPGGNTEAFF.

The gene calls are TRBV15 and TRBJ2-5, with D unclear. The germline V gene encodes CDR1 LNHNV and CDR2 YYDKDF (reference sequence). There are 15 residues in the CDR3. The V end lost 4 bases, the J end lost 2 bases, and 14 bases lay between the germline ends. The CDR3 region is CATSKLKTGQETQYF. The CDR3 nucleotides are TGTGCCACCAGCAAATTGAAGACTGGACAAGAGACCCAGTACTTC. The variable domain in full, with the rest retrieved from reference TRBV15 and TRBJ2-5, is DAMVIQNPRYQVTQFGKPVTLSCSQTLNHNVMYWYQQKSSQAPKLLFHYYDKDFNNEADTPDNFQSRRPNTSFCFLDIRSPGLGDTAMYLCATSKLKTGQETQYFGPGTRLLVL.

The V gene is TRBV27, the J gene TRBJ2-5; no reliable D call. Germline values: CDR1 MNHEY, CDR2 SMNVEV (reference sequence). This CDR3 is built from 14 residues. V dropped 5 bases and J dropped 6 bases, with 16 bases sitting between them. CDR3 sequence (DNA): TGTGCCAGCAGTCCCGGGCGTAGGCGACAGACCCAGTACTTC. It specifies CASSPGRRRQTQYF.

J is TRBJ1-6 and V is TRBV30; D remains unclear. With 2 bases removed from V and 6 bases from J, the gap between germline ends came to 17 bases. Germline lookup yields CDR1 GTSNPN and CDR2 SVGIG (reference sequence). The length of the CDR3 is 16 residues. The chain's CDR3 is CAWSLNGRVTNSPLHF. CDR3 nucleotide sequence: TGTGCCTGGAGTTTGAACGGAAGAGTGACTAATTCACCCCTCCACTTT.

The chain recombines TRBV29-1 with TRBJ2-7, with a weak D call TRBD2 (6 bases). Germline CDR1 SQVTM, CDR2 ANQGSEA. Trimming took 2 bases from V and 7 from J, leaving 21 bases between them. The CDR3 has 15 amino acids. This chain's CDR3 is CSVERGTPFGGEQYF. CDR3 DNA: TGCAGCGTTGAACGGGGGACTCCCTTTGGGGGTGAGCAGTACTTC.

This clone has just a few counts. J is TRBJ2-4 and V is TRBV30, with D perhaps matching TRBD1 (6 bases). This CDR3 spans 14 amino acids. Germline V CDR1 and CDR2: GTSNPN, SVGIG (reference sequence). Trimming took off 0 bases at V and 5 bases at J, with 11 bases between the two ends. The CDR3 region is CAWSVHGGENIQYF. The CDR3 bases are TGTGCCTGGAGTGTCCATGGGGGCGAAAACATTCAGTACTTC. Filled out from reference TRBV30 and TRBJ2-4, the complete variable domain reads SQTIHQWPATLVQPVGSPLSLECTVEGTSNPNLYWYRQAAGRGLQLLFYSVGIGQISSEVPQNLSASRPQDRQFILSSKKLLLSDSGFYLCAWSVHGGENIQYFGAGTRLSVL.

The V gene is TRBV2, the J gene TRBJ2-1; TRBD2 agrees at 8 bases. The germline CDR1 and CDR2 sequences are SNHLY and FYNNEI. Trimming cost V 10 bases and J 4 bases; bases outside gene matches: 9. This CDR3 comprises 14 residues. This chain's CDR3 is CATAVSGGYNEQFF. DNA of the CDR3: TGTGCCACCGCCGTCAGCGGGGGTTACAATGAGCAGTTCTTC.

V and J are TRBV5-1 and TRBJ1-6; the match to TRBD1 covers 8 bases. Looked up from germline, CDR1 is SGHRS and CDR2 is YFSETQ. V trimming: 0 bases; J trimming: 10 bases; junction bases outside the gene matches: 6. The CDR3 runs to 15 residues. The CDR3 DNA is TGCGCCAGCAGCTTGGCCGGGACAGGAGGGTCACCCCTCCACTTT. It codes for CASSLAGTGGSPLHF.

The genes are TRBV18 and TRBJ1-4; no definite D call. Germline V gene data show CDR1 as KGHSH and CDR2 as LQKENI. Deletions cut 2 bases from V and 7 bases from J, with 2 bases between. This CDR3 has 11 residues. The CDR3 protein is CASSPGEKLFF. The CDR3 coding sequence is TGTGCCAGCTCACCAGGTGAAAAACTGTTTTTT.

J is TRBJ2-5 and V is TRBV10-3, with TRBD2 matching 9 bases. Germline V gene data show CDR1 as ENHRY and CDR2 as SYGVKD. The V segment lost 0 bases and the J segment 6 bases; nucleotides outside the gene matches: 5. This CDR3 has 15 amino acids. The CDR3 bases are TGTGCCATCAGTGAGTCCGGGACTAGCTCAAAGACCCAGTACTTC. The encoded protein is CAISESGTSSKTQYF.

V usage is TRBV29-1 and J usage is TRBJ2-5; a weak D match, TRBD2 (5 bases). Germline V gene data show CDR1 as SQVTM and CDR2 as ANQGSEA. CDR3 length equals 14 residues. With 1 base removed from V and 4 bases from J, the gap between germline ends came to 13 bases. CDR3 coding DNA: TGCAGCGTTGAAGTGGCGGCAGGAGGAGAGACCCAGTACTTC. It codes for CSVEVAAGGETQYF.

This clone was detected a few times. In nucleotides, the CDR3 is TGTGCCTGGAGTGTACGACGCTCTGGGGCCAACGTCCTGACTTTC. Protein: CAWSVRRSGANVLTF. The chain couples TRBV30 to TRBJ2-6; no reliable D call. The CDR3 has 15 amino acids. V was clipped by 0 bases and J by 0 bases, with 6 bases between them. In germline, CDR1 is GTSNPN, CDR2 SVGIG (reference sequence).

V and J are TRBV7-9 and TRBJ2-7; 9 positions match TRBD1. With 5 bases clipped from V and 5 bases from J, the junction kept 10 bases outside the gene matches. Germline assignment: CDR1 SEHNR and CDR2 FQNEAQ (reference sequence). The CDR3 covers 15 residues. The CDR3 bases are TGTGCCAGCAGCCCGGGGACAGGGAGGATCGACGAGCAGTACTTC. This encodes CASSPGTGRIDEQYF. Full variable domain (rest looked up from reference TRBV7-9 and TRBJ2-7): DTGVSQNPRHKITKRGQNVTFRCDPISEHNRLYWYRQTLGQGPEFLTYFQNEAQLEKSRLLSDRFSAERPKGSFSTLEIQRTEQGDSAMYLCASSPGTGRIDEQYFGPGTRLTVT.

The J gene is TRBJ2-7, the V gene TRBV19; D is unclear. Trimming took 1 base from V and 0 from J, leaving 10 bases between them. Germline lookup yields CDR1 LNHDA and CDR2 SQIVND (reference sequence). The CDR3 is 15 residues long. CDR3 DNA: TGTGCCAGTAGTATAGTGGCCAGCAACTCCTACGAGCAGTACTTC. It codes for CASSIVASNSYEQYF.

The chain is built from TRBV27 and TRBJ2-3, with 9 bases aligning to TRBD2. The CDR3 totals 15 residues. The J segment lost 5 bases and the V segment lost 6 bases, leaving 9 bases of the junction unmatched. Germline-derived CDR1 and CDR2 are MNHEY and SMNVEV (reference sequence). Written as DNA, the CDR3 is TGTGCCAGCAGGGATTTAGCGGGGGCGGGAGATACGCAGTATTTT. Translation gives CASRDLAGAGDTQYF.

The CDR3 bases are TGTGCCAGCAGCCTCCAGACTACCAACAATGAGCAGTTCTTC. Translation gives CASSLQTTNNEQFF. This chain uses TRBV9 with TRBJ2-1, with D perhaps matching TRBD2 (5 bases). The CDR3 runs 14 residues. The ends were cut back, 4 bases at V and 5 bases at J, with 13 bases in the middle. Germline V gives CDR1 SGDLS, CDR2 YYNGEE.

V usage is TRBV7-9 and J usage is TRBJ2-2, with a tentative D call TRBD2 (5 bases). The CDR3 has 15 residues. Trimming took 1 base from V and 6 from J, leaving 12 bases between them. The germline gives CDR1 SEHNR, CDR2 FQNEAQ (reference sequence). The CDR3 loop is CASSLVASRPGELFF. CDR3 in DNA: TGTGCCAGCAGCTTAGTGGCTAGCCGACCCGGGGAGCTGTTTTTT.

The rearrangement joins TRBV9 to TRBJ2-2, with unresolved D. Between the trimmed V and J ends, which lost 0 bases and 7 bases, there was a span of 10 bases. This CDR3 has 14 residues. The germline gives CDR1 SGDLS, CDR2 YYNGEE. Here the CDR3 reads CASSVVYQDGELFF. The CDR3 region has the DNA TGTGCCAGCAGCGTAGTTTACCAAGACGGGGAGCTGTTTTTT.

The CDR3 is CAWTGDDYEQYF. The CDR3 nucleotides read TGTGCCTGGACAGGGGATGACTACGAGCAGTACTTC. The chain uses TRBV30 and TRBJ2-7; perhaps TRBD1 as D (6 bases). There are 12 residues in the CDR3. Trimming cost V 4 bases and J 3 bases, with 10 bases left between them. CDR1 is GTSNPN, CDR2 SVGIG, per germline (reference sequence).

This clone was observed once. The rearrangement links TRBV30 to TRBJ1-1; D remains ambiguous. Germline V gives CDR1 GTSNPN, CDR2 SVGIG (reference sequence). The CDR3 is made up of 14 amino acids. V lost 4 bases and J lost 1, with 13 bases in between. As DNA, the CDR3 is TGTGCCTGGACCACGGAGGCCTCGAACACTGAAGCTTTCTTT. It encodes CAWTTEASNTEAFF.

This chain connects TRBV5-6 to TRBJ2-1; no definite D call. The V gene lost 1 base and the J gene lost 0 bases, with 11 bases spanning the gap. Per germline, CDR1 SGHDT and CDR2 YYEEEE. The CDR3 loop spans 16 amino acids. CDR3 in amino acids: CASSLPYFGSYNEQFF. DNA for the CDR3: TGTGCCAGCAGCTTGCCTTACTTTGGCTCCTACAATGAGCAGTTCTTC.

V gene TRBV4-3 combines with J gene TRBJ2-1; 11 bases fit TRBD1. Per the germline V gene, CDR1 is LGHNA and CDR2 is YSLEER. J lost 9 bases, V lost 1 base, and 5 bases had no gene match. This CDR3 is built from 15 residues. CDR3 coding DNA: TGCGCCAGCAGCCAAGGGGGACAGGGGGGCGGTGAGCAGTTCTTC. It yields the protein CASSQGGQGGGEQFF.

This clone appeared a few times. The rearrangement joins TRBV30 to TRBJ1-2; maybe TRBD1 (6 bases). The germline V gene has CDR1 GTSNPN and CDR2 SVGIG (reference sequence). This CDR3 is 14 amino acids long. Trimming took off 0 bases at V and 7 bases at J, with 15 bases between the two ends. This CDR3 is CAWSVLHHRAGYTF. CDR3 sequence (DNA): TGTGCCTGGAGTGTACTCCATCACAGGGCTGGCTACACCTTC.